Below, 30 T cell receptor beta chains from the same sample are listed, as sequenced in a study of blood T cell repertoires in COVID-19. The assay was immunoSEQ multiplex PCR, and TCRdb's table has in-frame clones only and misses some. The repertoire has about 120,000 clones, roughly 76% of them found once; the top ten carry about 10%. The sample was peripheral blood. These receptors all come from a human donor in a cohort sampled during active COVID-19.

This chain joins TRBV2 and TRBJ2-7; D possibly corresponds to TRBD1 (5 bases). Germline CDR1 is SNHLY and CDR2 is FYNNEI. The CDR3 consists of 10 residues. Trimming stripped 5 bases from V and 9 bases from J, with 8 bases between. The CDR3 is CASSFTGQYF. In DNA, the CDR3 is TGTGCCAGCAGTTTCACAGGGCAGTACTTC.

V gene TRBV19 combines with J gene TRBJ1-4; D gene uncertain. Germline-derived CDR1 and CDR2 are LNHDA and SQIVND (reference sequence). This CDR3 has 14 residues. V was pared by 6 bases and J by 8 bases, with 16 bases between. The DNA for the CDR3 is TGTGCCAGTAGCCCCGGGAAGGGAGGCGAAAAACTGTTTTTT. This encodes CASSPGKGGEKLFF.

The chain joins TRBV24-1 to TRBJ2-3, with TRBD2 identical over 10 bases. This CDR3 spans 17 amino acids. Germline trimming cut 1 base from V and 6 bases from J; bases unmatched to any gene: 9. In germline, CDR1 is KGHDR, CDR2 SFDVKD. The CDR3 bases are TGTGCCACCAGTGATTTTGGAGCGGGAGGGCCGGGCGATACGCAGTATTTT. This encodes CATSDFGAGGPGDTQYF.

The V and J genes are TRBV5-8 and TRBJ2-7; maybe TRBD2 (6 bases). Germline CDR1 reads SGHTS; CDR2 reads YDEGEE. The CDR3 spans 14 residues. V lost 0 bases to trimming and J lost 0 bases, with 7 bases between them. The CDR3 DNA reads TGTGCCAGCAGCTTGGTGGGACTCTCCTACGAGCAGTACTTC. Translation: CASSLVGLSYEQYF.

V is TRBV4-3 and J is TRBJ2-7; 8 nucleotides line up with TRBD1. Germline V gene lookup returns CDR1 LGHNA and CDR2 YSLEER. J lost 4 bases, V lost 0 bases, and 8 bases had no gene match. CDR3 length: 16 residues. CDR3: CASSQDLGQGAYEQYF. The CDR3 DNA reads TGCGCCAGCAGCCAAGATTTAGGACAGGGTGCATACGAGCAGTACTTC.

V gene TRBV18 combines with J gene TRBJ2-5; perhaps TRBD2 as D (5 bases). Germline-derived CDR1 and CDR2 are KGHSH and LQKENI. This CDR3 is built from 14 residues. Trimming took off 2 bases at V and 2 bases at J, with 9 bases between the two ends. This CDR3 reads CASSPFEGQETQYF. CDR3 nucleotide sequence: TGTGCCAGCTCACCATTTGAGGGTCAAGAGACCCAGTACTTC.

The gene calls are TRBV9 and TRBJ1-2; 7 nucleotides match TRBD1. With 3 bases clipped from V and 4 bases from J, the junction kept 9 bases outside the gene matches. CDR3 length: 15 residues. CDR1 is SGDLS, CDR2 YYNGEE, per germline. The CDR3 DNA follows: TGTGCCAGCAGCGCCCAGCTTAGGGGGCCCTATGGCTACACCTTC. It yields the protein CASSAQLRGPYGYTF.

Here the CDR3 reads CASSLGLAGGWSTDTQYF. The CDR3 coding sequence is TGTGCCAGCAGCCTCGGACTAGCGGGAGGGTGGAGCACAGATACGCAGTATTTT. The V gene is TRBV7-2, the J gene TRBJ2-3, with 15 positions matching TRBD2. Losses at the gene ends were 5 bases for V and 0 bases for J; bases not matched to a gene: 6. The V gene's germline CDR1 is SGHTA and CDR2 FQGNSA. The CDR3 contains 18 residues.

The count of this clone is one. V and J are TRBV7-2 and TRBJ1-2; D perhaps matches TRBD1 (6 bases). V lost 1 base and J lost 4, with 13 bases in between. Germline V gene lookup returns CDR1 SGHTA and CDR2 FQGNSA. There are 15 residues in the CDR3. This CDR3 reads CASSLGGGRFYGYTF. CDR3 in DNA: TGTGCCAGCAGCTTAGGTGGGGGCAGGTTCTATGGCTACACCTTC.

This rearrangement joins TRBV19 to TRBJ2-7; TRBD1 matches at 7 bases. J gave up 4 bases and V 4 bases, and 4 bases lay outside the gene matches. This CDR3 has 13 amino acids. CDR1 is LNHDA, CDR2 SQIVND, per germline (reference sequence). Written as DNA, the CDR3 is TGTGCCAGTAGTAGTAACAGGGGTTACGAGCAGTACTTC. Amino acids: CASSSNRGYEQYF.

V is TRBV9 and J is TRBJ1-1; D not certain. Germline V gives CDR1 SGDLS, CDR2 YYNGEE. The CDR3 has 14 residues. V lost 4 bases and J lost 1, with 11 bases in between. This CDR3 is CASSQVYKNTEAFF. DNA for the CDR3: TGTGCCAGCAGCCAGGTGTACAAGAACACTGAAGCTTTCTTT.

The V call is TRBV19, the J call TRBJ1-6; D gene unclear. Germline loops: CDR1 LNHDA, CDR2 SQIVND (reference sequence). The CDR3 has 14 amino acids. The germline V and J ends were trimmed by 6 bases and 7 bases, with 13 bases remaining between them. CDR3: CASRVGGNNSPLHF. For the CDR3, the DNA is TGTGCCAGTAGAGTGGGAGGGAACAATTCACCCCTCCACTTT.

The chain uses TRBV7-8 and TRBJ2-2, with a tentative D call TRBD2 (5 bases). Trimming removed 5 bases at V and 4 bases at J, with 14 bases between. Germline loops: CDR1 SGHVS, CDR2 FQNEAQ. This CDR3 comprises 15 residues. The CDR3 DNA reads TGTGCCAGCAGCCCAGAGAGGCTAGCCACCGGGGAGCTGTTTTTT. Its translation: CASSPERLATGELFF.

CDR3 protein: CASRNKQGTGYTF. For the CDR3, the DNA is TGTGCCAGCAGAAATAAACAGGGCACCGGCTACACCTTC. The V gene is TRBV6-5, the J gene TRBJ1-2; D may be TRBD1 (6 bases). The germline V gene has CDR1 MNHEY and CDR2 SVGAGI. Between the trimmed V and J ends, which lost 6 bases and 8 bases, there was a span of 16 bases. There are 13 residues in the CDR3.

The J gene is TRBJ1-1, the V gene TRBV2, with a tentative D call TRBD1 (6 bases). V gave up 7 bases and J gave up 2 bases, with 11 bases separating them. This CDR3 has 13 residues. Germline loops: CDR1 SNHLY, CDR2 FYNNEI. The CDR3 spells CASKGDINTEAFF. The CDR3 region has the DNA TGTGCCAGCAAAGGGGACATTAACACTGAAGCTTTCTTT.

The CDR3 bases are TGCGCCAGCAGGCCAGAGGGTAAAACCCTAGCGGGACGGGCCCCCTACGAGCAGTACTTC. Translated: CASRPEGKTLAGRAPYEQYF. This sequence joins TRBV4-3 and TRBJ2-7; the match to TRBD2 covers 9 bases. CDR3 size: 20 residues. Per the germline V gene, CDR1 is LGHNA and CDR2 is YSLEER. Trimming at V came to 6 bases and at J to 2 bases, leaving 23 bases not matched to a gene.

This clone showed up just once. The rearrangement joins TRBV27 to TRBJ2-7; 12 bases are shared with TRBD1. Germline trimming cut 7 bases from V and 3 bases from J; bases unmatched to any gene: 10. The germline V gene has CDR1 MNHEY and CDR2 SMNVEV (reference sequence). The CDR3 covers 16 residues. This CDR3 is CASTRQGTGGHYEQYF. The CDR3 DNA reads as TGTGCCAGCACCCGGCAGGGGACAGGGGGCCACTACGAGCAGTACTTC.

V usage is TRBV12-3 or TRBV12-4 and J usage is TRBJ2-1; 7 bases line up with TRBD2. Trimming removed 3 bases from V and 7 bases from J; junction bases left unmatched: 3. The CDR3 sequence is 13 residues long. The CDR3 DNA reads TGTGCCAGCAGTTTGCGGGGGTCGAATGAGCAGTTCTTC. Its protein product is CASSLRGSNEQFF.

The chain couples TRBV28 to TRBJ1-4; possibly TRBD1 for D (6 bases). V lost 2 bases, J lost 6 bases, and 10 bases lay in between. CDR1 MDHEN and CDR2 SYDVKM come from the germline V gene. The CDR3 runs 14 residues. The CDR3 DNA is TGTGCCAGCAGTTTACAGGGGCAGTATGAAAAACTGTTTTTT. This encodes CASSLQGQYEKLFF.

The chain joins TRBV28 to TRBJ2-7; 7 bases align to TRBD1. The CDR3 sequence is 13 residues long. The junction had 5 bases not matched to a gene; V was cut back by 6 bases and J by 3 bases. In germline, CDR1 is MDHEN, CDR2 SYDVKM. The CDR3: CASSPGQDYEQYF. The CDR3 DNA follows: TGTGCCAGCAGCCCTGGACAGGACTACGAGCAGTACTTC.

This rearrangement joins TRBV18 to TRBJ2-7, with 14 bases fitting TRBD2. Germline V gene lookup returns CDR1 KGHSH and CDR2 LQKENI. The V and J ends lost 3 bases and 5 bases, in that order; junction bases with no gene match: 3. This CDR3 is 15 amino acids long. This CDR3 reads CASSPMGLAGDEQYF. In DNA, the CDR3 is TGTGCCAGCTCACCTATGGGACTAGCGGGAGACGAGCAGTACTTC.

V is TRBV6-5 and J is TRBJ2-7; 9 bases map to TRBD1. The germline CDR1 and CDR2 sequences are MNHEY and SVGAGI. V lost 6 bases to trimming and J lost 6 bases; unmatched junction nucleotides: 9. The length of the CDR3 is 14 residues. DNA for the CDR3: TGTGCCAGCAGGTCCGGGGGACAGGGCCGCGAGCAGTACTTC. Translating it yields CASRSGGQGREQYF.

The chain carries TRBV29-1 and TRBJ1-1; D is undetermined. Looked up from germline, CDR1 is SQVTM and CDR2 is ANQGSEA. The length of the CDR3 is 14 residues. V was pared by 1 base and J by 1 base, with 10 bases between. CDR3 DNA sequence: TGCAGCGTTGAAGCGCTTAGCAAGAACACTGAAGCTTTCTTT. Translation gives CSVEALSKNTEAFF.

The chain employs TRBV24-1 and TRBJ2-5, with 12 bases that match TRBD2. The CDR3 runs to 16 residues. J gave up 3 bases and V 4 bases, and 5 bases lay outside the gene matches. CDR1 is KGHDR and CDR2 is SFDVKD in the germline V gene. CDR3 bases: TGTGCCACCAGTGACTCTAGCGGGAGGGCCAAAGAGACCCAGTACTTC. It codes for CATSDSSGRAKETQYF.

The V call is TRBV5-5, the J call TRBJ1-5; 7 bases align to TRBD1. CDR3 length: 15 amino acids. Per the germline V gene, CDR1 is SGHKS and CDR2 is YYEKEE (reference sequence). The J segment lost 0 bases and the V segment lost 3 bases, leaving 3 bases of the junction unmatched. This CDR3 reads CASSWTGHSNQPQHF. The CDR3 nucleotides are TGTGCCAGCAGCTGGACAGGACATAGCAATCAGCCCCAGCATTTT.

The CDR3 spells CATTKGSDTEAFF. In DNA form, the CDR3 reads TGTGCCACCACAAAGGGGTCGGACACTGAAGCTTTCTTT. This chain joins TRBV15 and TRBJ1-1, with D possibly matching TRBD1 (5 bases). Germline V gene data show CDR1 as LNHNV and CDR2 as YYDKDF (reference sequence). The germline V and J ends were trimmed by 7 bases and 3 bases, with 12 bases remaining between them. This CDR3 is built from 13 residues.

This rearrangement joins TRBV27 to TRBJ1-1; 10 bases map to TRBD1. CDR3 length equals 15 residues. With V trimmed by 6 bases and J by 3 bases, 7 bases remained unmatched. The germline V gene encodes CDR1 MNHEY and CDR2 SMNVEV (reference sequence). In nucleotides, the CDR3 is TGTGCCAGCAGGGGGGGACAGGGGCCTGACACTGAAGCTTTCTTT. Its translation is CASRGGQGPDTEAFF.

This clone came up once. This chain uses TRBV19 with TRBJ2-1, with 7 bases identical to TRBD1. The CDR3 runs 13 residues. V shed 6 bases and J 8 bases; nucleotides not matched to a gene: 7. Per the germline V gene, CDR1 is LNHDA and CDR2 is SQIVND (reference sequence). The CDR3 here is CASSETGNYEQFF. The CDR3 DNA reads as TGTGCCAGTAGCGAGACAGGGAATTATGAGCAGTTCTTC.

The chain couples TRBV2 to TRBJ1-3; tentatively, D is TRBD1 (6 bases). The V gene lost 5 bases and the J gene lost 1 base, with 6 bases spanning the gap. Germline V gives CDR1 SNHLY, CDR2 FYNNEI. The CDR3 consists of 13 residues. CDR3 in DNA: TGTGCCAGCAGTACAGGGTCTGGAAACACCATATATTTT. This encodes CASSTGSGNTIYF.

The chain joins TRBV19 to TRBJ2-5; maybe TRBD2 (5 bases). The length of the CDR3 is 14 residues. V was shortened by 5 bases and J by 5 bases, with 15 bases between the two germline ends. CDR1 and CDR2 (germline): LNHDA, SQIVND (reference sequence). The CDR3 bases are TGTGCCAGTAGTCTTACGGGATCGAGGGAGACCCAGTACTTC. Its protein is CASSLTGSRETQYF.